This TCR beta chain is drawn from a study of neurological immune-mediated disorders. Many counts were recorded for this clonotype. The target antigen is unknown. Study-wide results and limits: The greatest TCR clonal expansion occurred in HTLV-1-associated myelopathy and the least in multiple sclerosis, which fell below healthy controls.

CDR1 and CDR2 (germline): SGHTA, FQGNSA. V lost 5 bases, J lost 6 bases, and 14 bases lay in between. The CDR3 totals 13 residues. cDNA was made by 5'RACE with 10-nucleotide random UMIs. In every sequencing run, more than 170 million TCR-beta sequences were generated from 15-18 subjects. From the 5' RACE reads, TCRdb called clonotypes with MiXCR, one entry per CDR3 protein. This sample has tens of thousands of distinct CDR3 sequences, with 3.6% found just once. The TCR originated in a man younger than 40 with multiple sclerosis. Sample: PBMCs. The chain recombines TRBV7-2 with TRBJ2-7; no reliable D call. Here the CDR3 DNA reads TGTGCCAGCAGCGGAAATATCTATTCCGAGCAGTACTTC. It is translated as CASSGNIYSEQYF.